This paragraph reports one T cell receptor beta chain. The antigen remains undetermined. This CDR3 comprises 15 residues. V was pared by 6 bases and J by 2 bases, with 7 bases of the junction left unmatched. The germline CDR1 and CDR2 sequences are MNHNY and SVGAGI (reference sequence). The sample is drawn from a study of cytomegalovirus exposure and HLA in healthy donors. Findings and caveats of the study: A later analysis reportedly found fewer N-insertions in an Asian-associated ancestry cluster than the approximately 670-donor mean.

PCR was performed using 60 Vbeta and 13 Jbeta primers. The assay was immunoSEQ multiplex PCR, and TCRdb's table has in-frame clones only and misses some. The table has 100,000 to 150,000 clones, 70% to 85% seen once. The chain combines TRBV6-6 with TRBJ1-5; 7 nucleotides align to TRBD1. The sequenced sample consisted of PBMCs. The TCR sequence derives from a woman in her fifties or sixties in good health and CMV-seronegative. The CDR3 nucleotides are TGTGCCAGCAGGGAACAGGGGAGCCGCAATCAGCCCCAGCATTTT. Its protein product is CASREQGSRNQPQHF.